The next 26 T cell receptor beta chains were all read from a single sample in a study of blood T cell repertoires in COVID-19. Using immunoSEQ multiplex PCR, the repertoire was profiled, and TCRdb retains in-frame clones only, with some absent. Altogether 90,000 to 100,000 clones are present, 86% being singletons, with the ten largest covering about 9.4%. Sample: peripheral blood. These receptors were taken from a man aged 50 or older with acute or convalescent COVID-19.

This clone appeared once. The CDR3 is CASSDSPGGATEAFF. The CDR3, as DNA: TGTGCCAGCAGTGACTCTCCAGGGGGTGCCACTGAAGCTTTCTTT. The chain employs TRBV6-4 and TRBJ1-1; 7 nucleotides align to TRBD1. After removal of 0 bases from V and 4 bases from J, the junction contained 5 bases not matched to a gene. Germline assignment: CDR1 MRHNA and CDR2 SNTAGT. The CDR3 totals 15 residues.

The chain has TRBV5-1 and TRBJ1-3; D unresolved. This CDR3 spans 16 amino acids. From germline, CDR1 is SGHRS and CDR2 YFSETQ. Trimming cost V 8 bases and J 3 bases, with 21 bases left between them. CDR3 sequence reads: CARVPVCGYSGNTIYF. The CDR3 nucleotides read TGCGCCAGGGTCCCCGTTTGCGGCTATAGTGGAAACACCATATATTTT.

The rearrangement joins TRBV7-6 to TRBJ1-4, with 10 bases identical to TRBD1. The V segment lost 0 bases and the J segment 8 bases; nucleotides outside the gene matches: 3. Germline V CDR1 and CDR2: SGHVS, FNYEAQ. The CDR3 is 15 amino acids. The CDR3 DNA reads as TGTGCCAGCAGCTTAGCGGGGACAGGGGACGAAAAACTGTTTTTT. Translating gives CASSLAGTGDEKLFF.

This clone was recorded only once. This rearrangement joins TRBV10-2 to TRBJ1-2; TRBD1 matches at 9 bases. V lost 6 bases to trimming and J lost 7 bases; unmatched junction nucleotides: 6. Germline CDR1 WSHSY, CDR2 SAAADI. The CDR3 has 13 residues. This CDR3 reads CASSVTGGSGYTF. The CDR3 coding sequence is TGCGCCAGCAGCGTTACAGGGGGCTCTGGCTACACCTTC.

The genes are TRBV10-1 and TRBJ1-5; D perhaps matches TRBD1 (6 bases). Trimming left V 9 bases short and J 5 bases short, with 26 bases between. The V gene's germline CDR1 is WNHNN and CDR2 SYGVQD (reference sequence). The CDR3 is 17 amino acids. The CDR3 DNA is TGCGCCAGTACATCGTCAGGGGTGGTGTACTGTGATCAGCCCCAGCATTTT. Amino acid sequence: CASTSSGVVYCDQPQHF.

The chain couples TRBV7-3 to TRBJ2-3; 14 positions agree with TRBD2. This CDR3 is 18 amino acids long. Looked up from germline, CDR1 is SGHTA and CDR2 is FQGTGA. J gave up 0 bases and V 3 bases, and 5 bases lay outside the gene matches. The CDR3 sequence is CASSFGTSGGGSTDTQYF. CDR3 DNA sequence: TGTGCCAGCAGCTTCGGGACTAGCGGGGGCGGTAGCACAGATACGCAGTATTTT.

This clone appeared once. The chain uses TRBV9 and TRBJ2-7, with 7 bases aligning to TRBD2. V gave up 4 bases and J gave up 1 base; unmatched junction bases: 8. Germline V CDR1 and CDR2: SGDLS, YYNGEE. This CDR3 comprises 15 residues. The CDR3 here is CASSPSGSGSYEQYF. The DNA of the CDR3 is TGTGCCAGCAGCCCAAGTGGTAGCGGGTCCTACGAGCAGTACTTC.

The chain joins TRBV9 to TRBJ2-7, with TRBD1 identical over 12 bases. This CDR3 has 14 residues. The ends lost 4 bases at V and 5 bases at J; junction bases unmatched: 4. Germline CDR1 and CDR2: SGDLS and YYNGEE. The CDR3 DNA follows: TGTGCCAGCAGCTCCGGGACAGGGGGCGACGAGCAGTACTTC. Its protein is CASSSGTGGDEQYF.

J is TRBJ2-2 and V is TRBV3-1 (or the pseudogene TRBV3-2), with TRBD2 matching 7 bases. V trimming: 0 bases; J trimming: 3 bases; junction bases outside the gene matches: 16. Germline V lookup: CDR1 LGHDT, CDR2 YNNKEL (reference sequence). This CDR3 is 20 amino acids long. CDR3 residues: CASSQEWSVSREPDTGELFF. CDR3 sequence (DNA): TGTGCCAGCAGCCAAGAATGGTCCGTGTCGCGGGAGCCTGACACCGGGGAGCTGTTTTTT.

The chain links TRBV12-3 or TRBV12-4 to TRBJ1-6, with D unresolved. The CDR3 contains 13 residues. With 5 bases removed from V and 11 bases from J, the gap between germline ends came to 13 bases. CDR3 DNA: TGTGCCAGCAGTCAGAGACTCCAGACACCCCTCCACTTT. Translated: CASSQRLQTPLHF.

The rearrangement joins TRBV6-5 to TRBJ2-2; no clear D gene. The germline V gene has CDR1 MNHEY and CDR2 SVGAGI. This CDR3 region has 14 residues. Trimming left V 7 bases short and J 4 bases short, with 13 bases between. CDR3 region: CASTATPGTGELFF. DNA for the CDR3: TGTGCCAGCACCGCTACCCCAGGCACCGGGGAGCTGTTTTTT.

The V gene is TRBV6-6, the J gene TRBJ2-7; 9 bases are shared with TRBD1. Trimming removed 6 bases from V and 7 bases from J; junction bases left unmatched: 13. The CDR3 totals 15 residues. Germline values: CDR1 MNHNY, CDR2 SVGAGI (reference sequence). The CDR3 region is CASSREGTGTREQYF. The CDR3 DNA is TGTGCCAGCAGCCGCGAGGGGACAGGGACTCGGGAGCAGTACTTC.

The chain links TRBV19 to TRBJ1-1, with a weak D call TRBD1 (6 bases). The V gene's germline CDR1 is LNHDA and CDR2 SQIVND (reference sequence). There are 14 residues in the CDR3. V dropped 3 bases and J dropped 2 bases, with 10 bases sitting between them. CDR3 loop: CASSIHRENTEAFF. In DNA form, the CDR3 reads TGTGCCAGTAGTATCCACAGGGAAAACACTGAAGCTTTCTTT.

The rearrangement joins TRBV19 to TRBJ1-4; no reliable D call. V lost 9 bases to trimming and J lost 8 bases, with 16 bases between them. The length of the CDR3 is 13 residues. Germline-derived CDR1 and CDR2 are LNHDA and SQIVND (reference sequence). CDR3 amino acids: CASTPGNREKLFF. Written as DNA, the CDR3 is TGTGCCAGCACACCGGGAAACCGGGAAAAACTGTTTTTT.

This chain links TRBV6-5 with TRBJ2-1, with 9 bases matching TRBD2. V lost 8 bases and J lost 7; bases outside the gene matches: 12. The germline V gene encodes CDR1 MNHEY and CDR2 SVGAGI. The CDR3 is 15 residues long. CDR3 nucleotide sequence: TGTGCCAGCCTTGGTGGGGGACTAGCAGAGAATGAGCAGTTCTTC. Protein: CASLGGGLAENEQFF.

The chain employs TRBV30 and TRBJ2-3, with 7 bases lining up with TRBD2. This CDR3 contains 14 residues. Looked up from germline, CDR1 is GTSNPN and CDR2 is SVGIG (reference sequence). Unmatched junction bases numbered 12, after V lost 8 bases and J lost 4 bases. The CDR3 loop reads CARSGGIGSDTQYF. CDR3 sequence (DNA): TGTGCCCGATCGGGAGGCATCGGGTCAGATACGCAGTATTTT.

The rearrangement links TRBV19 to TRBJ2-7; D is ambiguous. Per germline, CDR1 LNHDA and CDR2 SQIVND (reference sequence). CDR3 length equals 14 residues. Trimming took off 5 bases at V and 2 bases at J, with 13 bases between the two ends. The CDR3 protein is CASSAIGTPYEQYF. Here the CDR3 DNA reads TGTGCCAGTAGTGCCATCGGTACGCCCTACGAGCAGTACTTC.

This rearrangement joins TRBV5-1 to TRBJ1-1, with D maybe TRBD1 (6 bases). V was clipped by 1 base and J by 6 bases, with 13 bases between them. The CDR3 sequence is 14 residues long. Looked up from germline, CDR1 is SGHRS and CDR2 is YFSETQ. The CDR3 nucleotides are TGCGCCAGCAGCTTGCAAGGGGGTCGGGCTGAAGCTTTCTTT. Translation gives CASSLQGGRAEAFF.

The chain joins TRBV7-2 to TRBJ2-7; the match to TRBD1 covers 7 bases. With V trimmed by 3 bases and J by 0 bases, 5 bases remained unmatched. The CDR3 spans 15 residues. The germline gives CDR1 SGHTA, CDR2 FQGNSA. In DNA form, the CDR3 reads TGTGCCAGCAGCTTGACAGGGCAAAGCTCCTACGAGCAGTACTTC. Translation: CASSLTGQSSYEQYF.

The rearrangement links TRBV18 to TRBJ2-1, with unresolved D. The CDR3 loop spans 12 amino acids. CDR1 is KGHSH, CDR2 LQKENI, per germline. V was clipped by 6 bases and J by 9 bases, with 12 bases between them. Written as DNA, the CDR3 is TGTGCCAGCTCCCCCTCCCTCGGTGAGCAGTTCTTC. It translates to CASSPSLGEQFF.

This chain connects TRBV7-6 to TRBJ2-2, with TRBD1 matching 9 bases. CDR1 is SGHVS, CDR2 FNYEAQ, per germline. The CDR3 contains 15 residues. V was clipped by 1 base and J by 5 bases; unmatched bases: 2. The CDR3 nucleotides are TGTGCCAGCAGCTTAGGGACAGGGGAGACCGGGGAGCTGTTTTTT. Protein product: CASSLGTGETGELFF.

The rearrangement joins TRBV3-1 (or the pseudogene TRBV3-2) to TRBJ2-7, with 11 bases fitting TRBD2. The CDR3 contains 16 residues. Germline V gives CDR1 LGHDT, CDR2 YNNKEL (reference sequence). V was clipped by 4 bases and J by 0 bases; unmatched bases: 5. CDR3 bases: TGTGCCAGCAGCCTCTGGACTAGCGGGTTCTCCTACGAGCAGTACTTC. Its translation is CASSLWTSGFSYEQYF.

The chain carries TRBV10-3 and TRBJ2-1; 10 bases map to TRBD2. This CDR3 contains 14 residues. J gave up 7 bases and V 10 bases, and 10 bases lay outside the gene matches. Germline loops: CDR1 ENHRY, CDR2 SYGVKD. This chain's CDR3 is CATSEREGQNEQFF. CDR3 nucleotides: TGTGCCACTTCGGAGCGGGAGGGCCAAAATGAGCAGTTCTTC.

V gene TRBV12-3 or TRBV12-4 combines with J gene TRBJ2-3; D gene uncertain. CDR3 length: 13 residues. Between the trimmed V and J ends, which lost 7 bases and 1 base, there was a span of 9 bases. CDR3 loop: CASTPIRTDTQYF. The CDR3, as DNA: TGTGCCAGCACCCCTATCCGCACAGATACGCAGTATTTT.

Here the CDR3 reads CASSLAREQFF. The DNA for the CDR3 is TGTGCCAGCAGTTTAGCGAGAGAGCAGTTCTTC. The J gene is TRBJ2-1, the V gene TRBV12-3 or TRBV12-4; D is unresolved. The CDR3 contains 11 residues. V was clipped by 0 bases and J by 10 bases, with 4 bases between them.

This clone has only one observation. CDR3 coding DNA: TGTGCCAGTAACGAACCCGGAGGGACAGGGACTACGTTTACTGAAGCTTTCTTT. This sequence encodes CASNEPGGTGTTFTEAFF. The chain carries TRBV19 and TRBJ1-1; TRBD1 matches 9 bases. Germline V gene lookup returns CDR1 LNHDA and CDR2 SQIVND (reference sequence). There are 18 residues in the CDR3. V was clipped by 7 bases and J by 5 bases; unmatched bases: 20.